Below, 3 T cell receptor beta chains from the same sample are listed, as sequenced in a study of glioma-infiltrating T cells after dendritic cell vaccination. TCRdb's copy holds only in-frame clones and misses some; the assay was immunoSEQ multiplex PCR. Counted here are roughly 100,000 clones, 80% to 90% occurring once; the ten biggest clones make up roughly 12%. Sequenced here: blood, sampled before dendritic cell vaccination. The receptor source for this set is a human donor with glioblastoma.

The chain uses TRBV6-1 and TRBJ1-2; TRBD1 matches 7 bases. V shed 4 bases, J shed 6 bases, and the junction held 5 bases outside the gene matches. Germline V gene lookup returns CDR1 MNHNS and CDR2 SASEGT. This CDR3 is 13 amino acids long. The CDR3 coding sequence is TGTGCCAGCAGTGTAGACAGGGTGGATGGCTACACCTTC. It translates to CASSVDRVDGYTF.

The V gene is TRBV5-1, the J gene TRBJ1-1, with 10 bases lining up with TRBD1. V trimming: 0 bases; J trimming: 3 bases; junction bases outside the gene matches: 8. This CDR3 has 17 residues. The germline gives CDR1 SGHRS, CDR2 YFSETQ. CDR3 in DNA: TGCGCCAGCAGCTTGGGCGCCTTGGGACAGGGGTACACTGAAGCTTTCTTT. As protein: CASSLGALGQGYTEAFF.

The V call is TRBV5-4, the J call TRBJ1-1, with TRBD1 as a possible D gene (6 bases). CDR3 length: 14 residues. Trimming cost V 3 bases and J 1 base, with 10 bases left between them. The germline CDR1 and CDR2 sequences are SGHNT and YYREEE (reference sequence). CDR3 DNA: TGTGCCAGCAGCTGGGGACAACGGAACACTGAAGCTTTCTTT. This translates into CASSWGQRNTEAFF.